The present TCR beta chain was sequenced within a study of cytomegalovirus exposure and HLA in healthy donors. On the study more broadly: An early data release held some 85 million unique TCRs from HLA-typed donors.

The CDR3 loop spans 17 amino acids. CDR1 SNHLY and CDR2 FYNNEI come from the germline V gene. Overall study results and limits: Most TCRs appeared rarely, but some public TCRs recurred in many donors.

Primers included in the PCR were 60 Vbeta and 13 Jbeta primers. The protocol was immunoSEQ multiplex PCR, while the TCRdb copy is restricted to in-frame clones and leaves out a portion. The sample holds about 200,000 clones, 87% seen once. Comments on this clone: Its target is not known. The junction and the germline gene differ at one end; a read error may be behind it.

The chain employs TRBV2 and TRBJ1-5; 10 nucleotides agree with TRBD1. What was sequenced was PBMCs. The TCR comes from a man aged 30 to 39 in good health and CMV-seronegative. Here the CDR3 reads CTSSEGQGVYSNQPQHF. The CDR3 DNA is TGTACCAGCAGTGAAGGACAGGGGGTTTATAGCAATCAGCCCCAGCATTTT.